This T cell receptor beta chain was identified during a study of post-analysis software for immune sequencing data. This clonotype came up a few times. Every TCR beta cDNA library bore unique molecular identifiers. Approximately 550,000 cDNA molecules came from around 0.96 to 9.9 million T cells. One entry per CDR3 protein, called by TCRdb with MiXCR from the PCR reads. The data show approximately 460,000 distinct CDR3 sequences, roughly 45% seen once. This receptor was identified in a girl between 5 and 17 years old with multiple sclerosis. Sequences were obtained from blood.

CDR3 region: CASSQETGMGYEQYF. The CDR3 DNA reads TGTGCCAGCAGCCAAGAGACAGGGATGGGCTACGAGCAGTACTTC. This chain connects TRBV14 to TRBJ2-7; TRBD1 matches at 7 bases. In germline, CDR1 is SGHDN, CDR2 FVKESK. J was trimmed by 3 bases and V by 0 bases; bases with no gene match: 5. The CDR3 runs to 15 residues.